This T cell receptor beta chain emerged from a study of T cells after yellow fever vaccination (dated by TCRdb to about 2019). Some background on the complete study: The SMART-Seq v4 Ultra Low Input RNA kit was used to prepare libraries from fractions with low cell numbers. Two healthy male donors made up the cohort, one aged 18 to 30 years and the other aged 30 to 40 years. To follow T-cell clones before and after both primary and booster YFV17D yellow fever vaccination, bulk TCR alpha and beta repertoires underwent longitudinal sequencing. Blood was drawn at multiple timepoints before and after primary and secondary immunization, with bulk PBMC replicates and cell subsets isolated. On the study overall, not on this receptor specifically: A small fraction of clonotypes showed up in both the CD4 and CD8 compartments, probably as a result of convergent recombination. Computational filtering was required because FACS-sorted repertoires could contain abundant contaminating clonotypes from the bulk population. Because only a couple of donors were included in the study, the extent to which the findings can be generalized is limited. The secondary T-cell response was found to be weaker but faster than the primary response, with a peak reached on day 5 rather than on day 15. Most clones expanded after primary vaccination (96% of CD4 and 80% to 90% of CD8) were re-detected after the booster, suggesting that broad memory maintenance occurred.

This specimen's treatment or condition label, per the study, means: live attenuated yellow fever vaccine strain. At every blood-draw timepoint, two biological replicates of bulk PBMCs were collected. A standard Ficoll-Paque protocol was used to isolate PBMCs from peripheral blood. TriZol was used to extract RNA from bulk PBMCs, from CD4 and CD8 fractions, and from dextramer-positive and dextramer-negative fractions. This clonotype was found many times. Its antigen remains unidentified. It has no much larger one-base neighbor in the sample; base qualities were not kept. TCR cDNA was made using 5'RACE template switching, a step that added a universal primer site and unique molecular identifiers. cDNA synthesis was primed from both the TCR alpha and TCR beta constant segments. Two PCR steps were used to amplify libraries, with sample barcodes and sequencing adapters being added in the second step. Libraries were sequenced on Illumina HiSeq 2500 (2x100 bp) or NovaSeq (2x150 bp). Processing in the source paper ran as follows. MIGEC was used to demultiplex reads and collapse the reads into UMI consensus sequences, and MiXCR was used for V(D)J alignment. Vaccine-responding clonotypes were identified with edgeR using replicate PBMC samples, with FDR below 0.01 and a log2 fold change above 5 up to day 15 being required. Each bulk clonotype received a CD4 or CD8 identity based on whether the sequenced CD4 or CD8 repertoire contained that clonotype at higher abundance. Using fastp trimming at Q25 and MiXCR clonotype assembly, TCRdb reanalyzed the public sequencing data and kept in-frame beta chains. Every distinct CDR3 protein forms one entry, paired with its most common genes and DNA. It is TCRdb's table, rather than the study itself, that gives the V and J calls and clone size. This sample lists fewer than 400,000 distinct CDR3 sequences; 6.2% were detected once. The ten most abundant clones make up over 14% of the sample.

The germline V gene specifies SGHRS as CDR1 and YFSETQ as CDR2. Between the V and J ends, shortened by 4 bases and 0 bases respectively, the junction contains 14 bases. Reading from cysteine to phenylalanine, the CDR3 counts 16 amino acids. The sequence is cut down to CDR3 DNA, 48 bases in frame from base 1. This specimen was PBMCs, taken 5 days after the yellow fever booster vaccination. The origin of this receptor is a young man who received the YFV17D yellow fever vaccine. This receptor chain uses TRBV5-1 and TRBJ2-1, with the D segment identity uncertain. This receptor has the CDR3 CASSPVSGSSYNEQFF. The DNA reads TGCGCCAGCAGCCCAGTTTCCGGAAGCTCCTACAATGAGCAGTTCTTC.